A single sample gave rise to the 26 T cell receptor beta chains below, sequenced in a study of blood T cell repertoires in COVID-19. The protocol was immunoSEQ multiplex PCR, while the TCRdb copy is restricted to in-frame clones and leaves out a portion. The sample has 150,000 to 200,000 clones; 85% to 90% are singletons. The sequencing input was peripheral blood. Receptors were obtained from a man aged 60-69 years with COVID-19, enrolled during active disease.

The rearrangement uses TRBV6-6 and TRBJ1-5; 11 bases agree with TRBD1. V gave up 7 bases and J gave up 5 bases; unmatched junction bases: 7. The CDR3 runs to 15 residues. CDR1 MNHNY and CDR2 SVGAGI come from the germline V gene (reference sequence). Written as DNA, the CDR3 is TGTGCCAGCACTATAGAGGGACAGGGGGATCAGCCCCAGCATTTT. It encodes CASTIEGQGDQPQHF.

The chain couples TRBV27 to TRBJ2-1, with D perhaps matching TRBD2 (6 bases). This CDR3 has 13 amino acids. Trimming removed 6 bases at V and 7 bases at J, with 13 bases between. CDR1 is MNHEY and CDR2 is SMNVEV in the germline V gene (reference sequence). CDR3 DNA sequence: TGTGCCAGCAGACGGGATCGGGGGAATGAGCAGTTCTTC. Translating it yields CASRRDRGNEQFF.

The chain combines TRBV7-9 with TRBJ2-2; D not resolved. Trimming removed 4 bases at V and 6 bases at J, with 9 bases between. Germline lookup yields CDR1 SEHNR and CDR2 FQNEAQ (reference sequence). The CDR3 consists of 13 residues. CDR3 protein: CASSSYRAGELFF. The CDR3, as DNA: TGTGCCAGCAGCTCTTATCGGGCCGGGGAGCTGTTTTTT.

The chain has TRBV9 and TRBJ1-6; D gene uncertain. Germline-derived CDR1 and CDR2 are SGDLS and YYNGEE. The germline V and J ends were trimmed by 4 bases and 3 bases, with 5 bases remaining between them. This CDR3 has 13 residues. The CDR3 loop is CASSPGYNSPLHF. The CDR3 DNA reads TGTGCCAGCAGCCCAGGCTATAATTCACCCCTCCACTTT.

This chain joins TRBV12-3 or TRBV12-4 and TRBJ1-1; 8 bases agree with TRBD1. The CDR3 has 13 amino acids. After removal of 5 bases from V and 7 bases from J, the junction contained 6 bases not matched to a gene. The CDR3 here is CASSQGQVLEAFF. The CDR3 DNA reads as TGTGCCAGCAGTCAGGGACAGGTCCTTGAAGCTTTCTTT.

V usage is TRBV19 and J usage is TRBJ1-2; 9 positions agree with TRBD1. CDR1 LNHDA and CDR2 SQIVND come from the germline V gene (reference sequence). CDR3 length: 19 residues. The J segment lost 3 bases and the V segment lost 6 bases, leaving 20 bases of the junction unmatched. The CDR3 region is CASSKSHTLLTGGHYGYTF. CDR3 sequence (DNA): TGTGCCAGTAGCAAATCTCACACACTTTTGACAGGGGGGCACTATGGCTACACCTTC. Full variable domain (outside the CDR3, taken from reference TRBV19 and TRBJ1-2): DGGITQSPKYLFRKEGQNVTLSCEQNLNHDAMYWYRQDPGQGLRLIYYSQIVNDFQKGDIAEGYSVSREKKESFPLTVTSAQKNPTAFYLCASSKSHTLLTGGHYGYTFGSGTRLTVV.

V gene TRBV3-1 (or the pseudogene TRBV3-2) combines with J gene TRBJ1-2, with D unclear. This CDR3 is 13 amino acids long. CDR1 and CDR2 (germline): LGHDT, YNNKEL (reference sequence). V dropped 0 bases and J dropped 4 bases, with 6 bases sitting between them. CDR3 loop: CASSQDSVYGYTF. CDR3 coding DNA: TGTGCCAGCAGCCAAGATTCGGTCTATGGCTACACCTTC.

This clone has at least ten counts. Other DNA sequences in the same sample also yield this CDR3. This chain joins TRBV11-3 and TRBJ1-2, with a tentative D call TRBD1 (6 bases). The V and J ends lost 0 bases and 0 bases respectively, with 11 bases between them. Germline CDR1 SGHNT, CDR2 YENEEA. This CDR3 is built from 16 residues. The CDR3 nucleotides are TGTGCCAGCAGCTTAGAAGGCAGGGGATCTAACTATGGCTACACCTTC. This encodes CASSLEGRGSNYGYTF.

The genes are TRBV19 and TRBJ1-1, with a possible D match to TRBD1 (5 bases). The V end lost 6 bases, the J end lost 1 base, and 9 bases lay between the germline ends. The V gene's germline CDR1 is LNHDA and CDR2 SQIVND (reference sequence). The CDR3 loop spans 13 amino acids. CDR3 in DNA: TGTGCCAGTAGCGCGCAGGGGAACACTGAAGCTTTCTTT. It translates to CASSAQGNTEAFF.

This chain joins TRBV7-6 and TRBJ2-3; 8 bases match TRBD2. The CDR3 extends over 14 amino acids. Unmatched junction bases numbered 8, after V lost 4 bases and J lost 8 bases. Germline-derived CDR1 and CDR2 are SGHVS and FNYEAQ. CDR3 sequence (DNA): TGTGCCAGCAGCTCCACCGGGACTAGAGTTACGCAGTATTTT. The encoded protein is CASSSTGTRVTQYF.

The chain employs TRBV29-1 and TRBJ1-2; D not resolved. CDR1 SQVTM and CDR2 ANQGSEA come from the germline V gene. This CDR3 region has 11 residues. Trimming took 4 bases from V and 8 from J, leaving 11 bases between them. This CDR3 is CSVGSEAGYTF. Here the CDR3 DNA reads TGCAGCGTTGGAAGTGAGGCCGGCTACACCTTC.

This clone appeared a few times. The rearrangement uses TRBV7-2 and TRBJ1-5, with a possible D match to TRBD1 (5 bases). This CDR3 contains 18 residues. Trimming pared 1 base from V and 10 bases from J, leaving 26 bases between. The V gene's germline CDR1 is SGHTA and CDR2 FQGNSA. CDR3 nucleotide sequence: TGTGCCAGCAGCTTAGAACCCGGGGGGGATTTGGGCACTCTCCCCCAGCATTTT. This codes for CASSLEPGGDLGTLPQHF.

CDR3 nucleotides: TGTGCCAGCAGTTACCACCAGGTCCTGGGGACAGGGGGCACCGGGGATGAAAAACTGTTTTTT. Translating gives CASSYHQVLGTGGTGDEKLFF. V is TRBV6-7 and J is TRBJ1-4, with 12 positions matching TRBD1. TRBV6-7 has ORF status, its function being uncertain. The CDR3 runs to 21 residues. V lost 2 bases, J lost 6 bases, and 19 bases stayed unmatched.

The rearrangement joins TRBV7-9 to TRBJ1-5; TRBD1 aligns across 7 bases. This CDR3 spans 14 amino acids. V lost 5 bases, J lost 4 bases, and 5 bases stayed unmatched. Germline CDR1 is SEHNR and CDR2 is FQNEAQ (reference sequence). This CDR3 reads CASSQQGKNQPQHF. The CDR3 nucleotides read TGTGCCAGCAGCCAACAGGGGAAGAATCAGCCCCAGCATTTT. Combining the CDR3 with reference TRBV7-9 and TRBJ1-5 gives the whole variable domain DTGVSQNPRHKITKRGQNVTFRCDPISEHNRLYWYRQTLGQGPEFLTYFQNEAQLEKSRLLSDRFSAERPKGSFSTLEIQRTEQGDSAMYLCASSQQGKNQPQHFGDGTRLSIL.

This chain connects TRBV3-1 (or the pseudogene TRBV3-2) to TRBJ1-2, with 8 bases matching TRBD1. Germline V gives CDR1 LGHDT, CDR2 YNNKEL (reference sequence). After removal of 1 base from V and 5 bases from J, the junction contained 9 bases not matched to a gene. The CDR3 spans 16 residues. The CDR3 bases are TGTGCCAGCAGCCAAGGTCCCCGGGACAGGCAATATGGCTACACCTTC. Translated, it gives CASSQGPRDRQYGYTF.

This clone was seen a single time. The CDR3 DNA is TGTGCCAGCAGCCAAGATCCAGGCTGGAACACCGGGGAGCTGTTTTTT. Translation gives CASSQDPGWNTGELFF. This chain connects TRBV3-1 (or the pseudogene TRBV3-2) to TRBJ2-2; D gene unclear. V was trimmed by 0 bases and J by 1 base, leaving 9 bases between them. This CDR3 has 16 residues. Germline V gene sequence: CDR1 LGHDT, CDR2 YNNKEL (reference sequence).

This clone was seen a single time. The rearrangement joins TRBV29-1 to TRBJ2-7; 11 bases are a match to TRBD2. Unmatched junction bases numbered 3, after V lost 6 bases and J lost 2 bases. The CDR3 covers 13 residues. The germline CDR1 and CDR2 sequences are SQVTM and ANQGSEA. CDR3 in amino acids: CSVDSGGAYEQYF. The CDR3 DNA is TGCAGCGTGGATAGCGGGGGGGCCTACGAGCAGTACTTC.

The count of this clone is one. The chain joins TRBV28 to TRBJ2-1; no definite D call. Germline CDR1 reads MDHEN; CDR2 reads SYDVKM. The CDR3 sequence is 13 residues long. V was shortened by 2 bases and J by 10 bases, with 12 bases between the two germline ends. CDR3 bases: TGTGCCAGCAGTTTAGGCAGTCTTCCAGAGCAGTTCTTC. Translating it yields CASSLGSLPEQFF.

This chain joins TRBV28 and TRBJ1-5; TRBD1 matches 7 bases. Germline V gives CDR1 MDHEN, CDR2 SYDVKM. The CDR3 is 15 amino acids. The J segment lost 4 bases and the V segment lost 6 bases, leaving 9 bases of the junction unmatched. CDR3 residues: CASRPTGMGNQPQHF. The CDR3 bases are TGTGCCAGCAGACCGACAGGGATGGGGAATCAGCCCCAGCATTTT.

This clone occurred many times. V gene TRBV6-5 combines with J gene TRBJ1-1, with 9 positions matching TRBD1. V lost 5 bases and J lost 0; bases outside the gene matches: 4. Germline-derived CDR1 and CDR2 are MNHEY and SVGAGI. This CDR3 region has 15 residues. CDR3 coding DNA: TGTGCCAGCAGTAGACAGGGGGAGGTGAACACTGAAGCTTTCTTT. It encodes CASSRQGEVNTEAFF.

This chain links TRBV7-2 with TRBJ1-1, with D perhaps TRBD1 (6 bases). The CDR3 has 13 residues. Germline CDR1 and CDR2: SGHTA and FQGNSA. Trimming cost V 5 bases and J 11 bases, with 18 bases left between them. In nucleotides, the CDR3 is TGTGCCAGCAGCCCGAGTATACAGGGTTATGCTTTCTTT. Protein sequence: CASSPSIQGYAFF.

The chain recombines TRBV19 with TRBJ2-1, with TRBD2 identical over 8 bases. CDR1 is LNHDA, CDR2 SQIVND, per germline (reference sequence). The CDR3 extends over 14 amino acids. Germline trimming cut 7 bases from V and 4 bases from J; bases unmatched to any gene: 6. CDR3 nucleotide sequence: TGTGCCAGTATAAGCGGGGGAGCTTACAATGAGCAGTTCTTC. Amino acid sequence: CASISGGAYNEQFF. Full variable domain (missing parts from reference TRBV19 and TRBJ2-1): DGGITQSPKYLFRKEGQNVTLSCEQNLNHDAMYWYRQDPGQGLRLIYYSQIVNDFQKGDIAEGYSVSREKKESFPLTVTSAQKNPTAFYLCASISGGAYNEQFFGPGTRLTVL.

J is TRBJ1-2 and V is TRBV18; tentative D call: TRBD1 (6 bases). Trimming pared 6 bases from V and 7 bases from J, leaving 27 bases between. CDR1 and CDR2 from the germline V gene are KGHSH and LQKENI. The CDR3 is made up of 17 amino acids. The CDR3, as DNA: TGTGCCAGCTCGGACCGGGACACCGGTGGAGGATGGAGTGGCTACACCTTC. Its translation: CASSDRDTGGGWSGYTF.

This chain links TRBV18 with TRBJ2-1; D possibly corresponds to TRBD2 (5 bases). Trimming took 2 bases from V and 7 from J, leaving 9 bases between them. CDR1 is KGHSH, CDR2 LQKENI, per germline. The CDR3 is 13 residues long. CDR3 loop: CASSPDRRNEQFF. The CDR3 nucleotides read TGTGCCAGCTCACCAGATAGGAGGAATGAGCAGTTCTTC.

This rearrangement joins TRBV5-1 to TRBJ2-1; 7 positions agree with TRBD1. CDR1 is SGHRS and CDR2 is YFSETQ in the germline V gene. V was clipped by 4 bases and J by 6 bases; unmatched bases: 7. CDR3 length: 14 amino acids. CDR3 loop: CASSRQGIINEQFF. For the CDR3, the DNA is TGCGCCAGCAGCCGACAGGGAATCATCAATGAGCAGTTCTTC.

The chain is built from TRBV6-2 or TRBV6-3 and TRBJ2-1; a weak D match, TRBD1 (6 bases). Germline V gene lookup returns CDR1 MNHEY and CDR2 SVGEGT. There are 15 residues in the CDR3. The ends were cut back, 6 bases at V and 3 bases at J, with 15 bases in the middle. CDR3 DNA sequence: TGTGCCAGCAGCCCTATCAACAGGGTCTACAATGAGCAGTTCTTC. This gives the protein CASSPINRVYNEQFF.